These 20 T cell receptor beta chains were all obtained from the same sample, sequenced in a study of cytomegalovirus exposure and HLA in healthy donors. The PCR made use of 60 Vbeta and 13 Jbeta primers. Assay: immunoSEQ multiplex PCR; the TCRdb copy retains only in-frame clones and omits some. Counted here are about 150,000 clones, about 80% occurring once; the ten biggest clones make up approximately 14%. Source material: PBMCs. Receptor source: a woman aged 40 to 55 in good health and CMV-seronegative.

The rearrangement links TRBV7-2 to TRBJ2-3; possible D gene TRBD1, 5 bases. With 1 base removed from V and 3 bases from J, the gap between germline ends came to 11 bases. Germline V gene data show CDR1 as SGHTA and CDR2 as FQGNSA. The CDR3 is 15 residues long. This CDR3 reads CASSLGQGPTDTQYF. The CDR3 DNA sequence: TGTGCCAGCAGCTTAGGGCAGGGCCCTACAGATACGCAGTATTTT.

The chain has TRBV19 and TRBJ2-1; TRBD2 matches at 7 bases. Per the germline V gene, CDR1 is LNHDA and CDR2 is SQIVND (reference sequence). V dropped 10 bases and J dropped 15; count of bases not matched to a gene: 9. This CDR3 comprises 10 residues. DNA of the CDR3: TGTGCCACTCCCGGGACTACGGCGTTCTTC. This codes for CATPGTTAFF.

V is TRBV5-4 and J is TRBJ2-1, with 7 bases lining up with TRBD2. CDR3 length equals 18 residues. Trimming removed 5 bases from V and 2 bases from J; junction bases left unmatched: 16. Germline CDR1 reads SGHNT; CDR2 reads YYREEE (reference sequence). The CDR3 nucleotides read TGTGCCAGCAGGGGCGGGGGAGGGCCCAAACTACCCTACAATGAGCAGTTCTTC. Amino acids: CASRGGGGPKLPYNEQFF.

Comments on this clone: One end of the junction is discordant with germline, which a read error may explain. The rearrangement joins TRBV28 to TRBJ1-5, with D perhaps matching TRBD1 (5 bases). Germline values: CDR1 MDHEN, CDR2 SYDVKM. The CDR3 is 11 amino acids. The CDR3 loop reads CASRDIQAQHF. The CDR3 DNA reads as TGTGCCAGCAGGGACATTCAGGCCCAGCATTTT.

This clone appeared once. The chain uses TRBV5-1 and TRBJ2-1, with 11 bases lining up with TRBD1. The J segment lost 6 bases and the V segment lost 4 bases, leaving 3 bases of the junction unmatched. CDR3 length: 14 residues. The germline gives CDR1 SGHRS, CDR2 YFSETQ. The CDR3 DNA sequence: TGCGCCAGCAGCCCTGGGACAGGGGGCAATGAGCAGTTCTTC. This gives the protein CASSPGTGGNEQFF. Combining the CDR3 with reference TRBV5-1 and TRBJ2-1 gives the whole variable domain KAGVTQTPRYLIKTRGQQVTLSCSPISGHRSVSWYQQTPGQGLQFLFEYFSETQRNKGNFPGRFSGRQFSNSRSEMNVSTLELGDSALYLCASSPGTGGNEQFFGPGTRLTVL.

This clone was detected only a few times. J is TRBJ1-4 and V is TRBV5-6; no clear D gene. Germline V gene lookup returns CDR1 SGHDT and CDR2 YYEEEE. The CDR3 has 14 residues. V lost 3 bases and J lost 4, with 10 bases in between. DNA for the CDR3: TGTGCCAGCAGCTCGGGGTCGGGTAATGAAAAACTGTTTTTT. Translating it yields CASSSGSGNEKLFF.

The rearrangement joins TRBV5-1 to TRBJ2-7; 12 bases are a match to TRBD2. After removal of 0 bases from V and 4 bases from J, the junction contained 2 bases not matched to a gene. Germline V gene data show CDR1 as SGHRS and CDR2 as YFSETQ. CDR3 length equals 15 residues. The CDR3 DNA reads as TGCGCCAGCAGCTTGGGGACTAGCGGGACTTACGAGCAGTACTTC. This codes for CASSLGTSGTYEQYF.

This chain links TRBV27 with TRBJ2-7; TRBD2 matches 13 bases. The V and J ends lost 1 base and 9 bases, in that order; junction bases with no gene match: 9. Germline CDR1 and CDR2: MNHEY and SMNVEV (reference sequence). The CDR3 is made up of 16 amino acids. CDR3 in DNA: TGTGCCAGCAGTTTATTAACTGAACTAGCGGGAGGGCTGCAGTACTTC. Encoded protein: CASSLLTELAGGLQYF.

The chain joins TRBV9 to TRBJ2-7; 10 positions match TRBD1. Germline trimming cut 2 bases from V and 5 bases from J; bases unmatched to any gene: 10. The CDR3 sequence is 16 residues long. Per germline, CDR1 SGDLS and CDR2 YYNGEE. The CDR3 DNA reads as TGTGCCAGCAGCGTGGGGATCCGGGACAGGGGCCACGAGCAGTACTTC. Protein sequence: CASSVGIRDRGHEQYF.

This clone was observed a few times. The chain employs TRBV19 and TRBJ1-4, with D tentatively TRBD1 (5 bases). V lost 4 bases and J 4 bases, leaving 10 bases between the germline ends. Germline V CDR1 and CDR2: LNHDA, SQIVND (reference sequence). The CDR3 runs to 14 residues. CDR3 DNA sequence: TGTGCCAGTAGTAGGGACTTTGATAATGAAAAACTGTTTTTT. Amino acids: CASSRDFDNEKLFF. Based on the CDR3 plus reference TRBV19 and TRBJ1-4, the full variable domain is DGGITQSPKYLFRKEGQNVTLSCEQNLNHDAMYWYRQDPGQGLRLIYYSQIVNDFQKGDIAEGYSVSREKKESFPLTVTSAQKNPTAFYLCASSRDFDNEKLFFGSGTQLSVL.

This sequence joins TRBV28 and TRBJ2-7; D remains ambiguous. V was clipped by 7 bases and J by 2 bases, with 9 bases between them. Germline-derived CDR1 and CDR2 are MDHEN and SYDVKM. This CDR3 comprises 12 residues. In nucleotides, the CDR3 is TGTGCCAGCAAACCGGGTACCTACGAGCAGTACTTC. Protein sequence: CASKPGTYEQYF.

This clone was seen a single time. The genes are TRBV7-3 and TRBJ2-2; 9 bases align to TRBD2. This CDR3 is 16 amino acids long. Germline V gene sequence: CDR1 SGHTA, CDR2 FQGTGA. Trimming cost V 1 base and J 4 bases; bases outside gene matches: 4. CDR3 sequence (DNA): TGTGCCAGCAGCTTAAACGCGGGGGGGAGCACCGGGGAGCTGTTTTTT. Encoded protein: CASSLNAGGSTGELFF.

The chain employs TRBV6-6 and TRBJ2-7; TRBD1 aligns across 11 bases. V shed 2 bases and J 2 bases; nucleotides not matched to a gene: 2. The CDR3 consists of 15 residues. CDR1 is MNHNY, CDR2 SVGAGI, per germline (reference sequence). The CDR3 reads CASSYEGQGAYEQYF. In DNA, the CDR3 is TGTGCCAGCAGTTACGAGGGACAGGGGGCCTACGAGCAGTACTTC.

V and J are TRBV5-1 and TRBJ2-7; possibly TRBD1 for D (6 bases). In germline, CDR1 is SGHRS, CDR2 YFSETQ. This CDR3 region has 12 residues. V shed 5 bases and J shed 9 bases, with 15 bases lying between them. CDR3 sequence: CASRTAGERQYF. CDR3 coding DNA: TGCGCCAGCAGGACTGCAGGGGAACGGCAGTACTTC. Filled out from reference TRBV5-1 and TRBJ2-7, the complete variable domain reads KAGVTQTPRYLIKTRGQQVTLSCSPISGHRSVSWYQQTPGQGLQFLFEYFSETQRNKGNFPGRFSGRQFSNSRSEMNVSTLELGDSALYLCASRTAGERQYFGPGTRLTVT.

The chain joins TRBV19 to TRBJ1-1, with 12 bases that match TRBD1. Germline V lookup: CDR1 LNHDA, CDR2 SQIVND (reference sequence). This CDR3 contains 16 residues. The V and J ends lost 6 bases and 1 base, in that order; junction bases with no gene match: 6. The CDR3 sequence: CASRRDRGLGNTEAFF. CDR3 nucleotides: TGTGCCAGTAGAAGGGACAGGGGGCTGGGGAACACTGAAGCTTTCTTT.

The chain couples TRBV7-3 to TRBJ2-3; 9 bases match TRBD1. Germline CDR1 SGHTA, CDR2 FQGTGA. Losses at the gene ends were 5 bases for V and 3 bases for J; bases not matched to a gene: 6. CDR3 size: 15 residues. Here the CDR3 reads CASSPTGGGTDTQYF. The DNA for the CDR3 is TGTGCCAGCAGCCCTACAGGGGGCGGAACAGATACGCAGTATTTT.

V gene TRBV5-5 combines with J gene TRBJ1-5; no firm D call. V lost 0 bases and J lost 0, with 7 bases in between. Germline CDR1 and CDR2: SGHKS and YYEKEE (reference sequence). The CDR3 has 15 amino acids. The CDR3 region has the DNA TGTGCCAGCAGCTTGGGACAACATAGCAATCAGCCCCAGCATTTT. Encoded protein: CASSLGQHSNQPQHF.

The chain is built from TRBV9 and TRBJ2-5; 7 nucleotides agree with TRBD1. Germline assignment: CDR1 SGDLS and CDR2 YYNGEE. CDR3 length equals 15 residues. V lost 4 bases and J lost 5; bases outside the gene matches: 11. This chain's CDR3 is CASSNLGGRGETQYF. Here the CDR3 DNA reads TGTGCCAGCAGCAACCTAGGGGGCAGGGGGGAGACCCAGTACTTC.

V usage is TRBV29-1 and J usage is TRBJ2-2; weak D call: TRBD1 (5 bases). CDR3 length: 12 residues. Trimming cost V 6 bases and J 5 bases, with 10 bases left between them. Germline loops: CDR1 SQVTM, CDR2 ANQGSEA. CDR3 region: CSVARVTGELFF. The CDR3 bases are TGCAGCGTCGCCAGGGTAACCGGGGAGCTGTTTTTT.

The J gene is TRBJ1-1, the V gene TRBV6-1; the D gene is possibly TRBD1 (6 bases). Trimming cost V 10 bases and J 2 bases, with 14 bases left between them. Germline CDR1 and CDR2: MNHNS and SASEGT. The CDR3 has 13 residues. CDR3 nucleotide sequence: TGTGCCACCGCCGGACAGCCTAACACTGAAGCTTTCTTT. It is translated as CATAGQPNTEAFF.